Below are 3 T cell receptor beta chains sequenced from a single sample in a study of blood T cell repertoires in COVID-19. Some clones are missing from TCRdb's copy, which holds only in-frame ones; the method was immunoSEQ multiplex PCR. The repertoire holds approximately 190,000 clones, with approximately 90% as singletons. Sequenced: peripheral blood. These receptors all stem from a man in his forties with active or convalescent COVID-19.

The chain carries TRBV28 and TRBJ2-2; 8 nucleotides align to TRBD1. V lost 6 bases to trimming and J lost 5 bases; unmatched junction nucleotides: 5. The germline V gene encodes CDR1 MDHEN and CDR2 SYDVKM. CDR3 length: 14 residues. This CDR3 is CASRRQGRTGELFF. Written as DNA, the CDR3 is TGTGCCAGCAGAAGACAGGGGAGGACCGGGGAGCTGTTTTTT.

V usage is TRBV4-1 and J usage is TRBJ1-5; 7 nucleotides agree with TRBD1. The V segment lost 1 base and the J segment 4 bases; nucleotides outside the gene matches: 7. CDR1 and CDR2 (germline): MGHRA, YSYEKL. The CDR3 is made up of 16 amino acids. The CDR3 protein is CASSQAEGQINQPQHF. In DNA, the CDR3 is TGCGCCAGCAGCCAAGCGGAGGGACAGATAAATCAGCCCCAGCATTTT.

The chain combines TRBV19 with TRBJ1-6; the D is unclear. Germline CDR1 LNHDA, CDR2 SQIVND (reference sequence). V dropped 8 bases and J dropped 0 bases, with 8 bases sitting between them. CDR3 length: 14 amino acids. CDR3 bases: TGTGCCAGTGCGTCGGGCTCCTATAATTCACCCCTCCACTTT. It yields the protein CASASGSYNSPLHF.